The present entry profiles one T cell receptor beta chain with its context. Its antigen remains unknown. Data came from immunoSEQ multiplex PCR; TCRdb stores just in-frame clones and leaves some out. The sample shows approximately 84,000 clones, more than 80% of them seen only once. Time point defined: cycle 4 day 1 (C4D1), after five to seven weeks of nivolumab. Autologous stem cell transplantation was followed by relapse in every patient, and brentuximab vedotin exposure varied. The sample originates from a study of PD-1 blockade in classical Hodgkin lymphoma. For the study at large: Patients were treated with nivolumab at 3 mg/kg, and this was given intravenously every 2 weeks.

Notes on the study in general: Exclusion covered patients beginning nivolumab under 1 year post-ASCT. Prior to therapy, complete responders displayed diversity much like that of newly diagnosed patients. Reasons behind the repertoire differences stay unclear, perhaps disease activity or earlier therapy.

Germline V CDR1 and CDR2: MNHEY, SVGAGI. The junction had 7 bases not matched to a gene; V was cut back by 8 bases and J by 9 bases. CDR3 length equals 12 residues. This clonotype was sampled from a human donor with classical Hodgkin lymphoma. The chain carries TRBV6-5 and TRBJ2-1, with TRBD2 matching over 7 bases. Sequences were derived from peripheral blood mononuclear cells (PBMCs), sampled before the fourth cycle of nivolumab. The CDR3 here is CASPLRECEQFF. CDR3 sequence (DNA): TGTGCCAGCCCCTTGCGGGAGTGTGAGCAGTTCTTC.